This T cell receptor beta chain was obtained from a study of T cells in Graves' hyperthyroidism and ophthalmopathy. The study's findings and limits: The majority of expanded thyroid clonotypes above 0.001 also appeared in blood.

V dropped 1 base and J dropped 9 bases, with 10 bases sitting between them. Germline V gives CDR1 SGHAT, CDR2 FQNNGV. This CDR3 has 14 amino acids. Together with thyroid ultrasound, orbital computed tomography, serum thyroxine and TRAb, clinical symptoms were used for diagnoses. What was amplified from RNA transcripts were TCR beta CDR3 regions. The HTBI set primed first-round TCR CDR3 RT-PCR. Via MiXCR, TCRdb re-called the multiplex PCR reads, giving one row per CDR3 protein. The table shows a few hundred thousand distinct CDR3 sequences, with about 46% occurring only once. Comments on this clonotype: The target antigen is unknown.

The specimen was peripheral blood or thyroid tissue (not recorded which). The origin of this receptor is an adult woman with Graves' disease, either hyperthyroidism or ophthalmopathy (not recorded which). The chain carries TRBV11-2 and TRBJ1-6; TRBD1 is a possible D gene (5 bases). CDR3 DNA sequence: TGTGCCAGCAGCTTAGGGTTCGGGGGTTCACCCCTCCACTTT. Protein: CASSLGFGGSPLHF.